Following are 26 T cell receptor beta chains from one sample sequenced in a study of early T cells in non-severe SARS-CoV-2 infection. Using its own MiXCR run on the 5' RACE reads, TCRdb lists one record per CDR3 protein. Among tens of thousands of distinct CDR3 sequences listed, roughly 12% were seen once. Sequencing was carried out using whole blood. These receptors were obtained from an adult who was a healthcare worker with PCR-confirmed SARS-CoV-2 infection or an uninfected control (not recorded which).

The genes are TRBV3-1 and TRBJ2-1; D gene unclear. Trimming shortened V by 5 bases and J by 6 bases, and 8 bases separated the two germline ends. CDR3 length: 12 amino acids. Germline V gene data show CDR1 as LGHDT and CDR2 as YNNKEL (reference sequence). CDR3 DNA sequence: TGTGCCAGCAGCTTAAACGGCAATGAGCAGTTCTTC. It translates to CASSLNGNEQFF.

The chain couples TRBV5-6 to TRBJ1-1; 7 bases agree with TRBD1. J gave up 6 bases and V 1 base, and 15 bases lay outside the gene matches. The germline CDR1 and CDR2 sequences are SGHDT and YYEEEE. There are 17 residues in the CDR3. The CDR3 is CASSLFQGVPFTSEAFF. CDR3 in DNA: TGTGCCAGCAGCTTGTTCCAGGGGGTCCCTTTCACCTCTGAAGCTTTCTTT.

The J gene is TRBJ2-7, the V gene TRBV12-5; TRBD1 aligns across 10 bases. The CDR3 runs to 16 residues. With 1 base clipped from V and 3 bases from J, the junction kept 6 bases outside the gene matches. Germline V lookup: CDR1 LGHNT, CDR2 FRNRAP. The CDR3 here is CASGLAPGTGVYEQYF. The CDR3 DNA follows: TGTGCTAGTGGTTTGGCCCCCGGGACAGGGGTCTACGAGCAGTACTTC. The full variable domain, completed using reference TRBV12-5 and TRBJ2-7, is DARVTQTPRHKVTEMGQEVTMRCQPILGHNTVFWYRQTMMQGLELLAYFRNRAPLDDSGMPKDRFSAEMPDATLATLKIQPSEPRDSAVYFCASGLAPGTGVYEQYFGPGTRLTVT.

There are a few counts of this clonotype. The CDR3 sequence: CASSRGAETEAFF. The CDR3 DNA reads as TGTGCCAGCTCACGAGGGGCAGAAACTGAAGCTTTCTTT. The chain has TRBV18 and TRBJ1-1, with D possibly being TRBD1 (5 bases). Germline V gene sequence: CDR1 KGHSH, CDR2 LQKENI. The V and J ends lost 4 bases and 5 bases respectively, with 11 bases between them. This CDR3 is built from 13 residues. Variable domain in full (rest from reference TRBV18 and TRBJ1-1): NAGVMQNPRHLVRRRGQEARLRCSPMKGHSHVYWYRQLPEEGLKFMVYLQKENIIDESGMPKERFSAEFPKEGPSILRIQQVVRGDSAAYFCASSRGAETEAFFGQGTRLTVV.

Here the CDR3 DNA reads TGTGCCAGCAGCCAAGATCTAGCAAACTACAATGAGCAGTTCTTC. As protein: CASSQDLANYNEQFF. The chain carries TRBV14 and TRBJ2-1, with D possibly TRBD2 on 5 matching bases. The V gene's germline CDR1 is SGHDN and CDR2 FVKESK. V was clipped by 0 bases and J by 3 bases, with 9 bases between them. The CDR3 contains 15 residues.

The rearrangement uses TRBV11-2 and TRBJ2-7; 7 nucleotides align to TRBD1. Germline CDR1 SGHAT, CDR2 FQNNGV. The CDR3 sequence is 14 residues long. V gave up 6 bases and J gave up 2 bases; unmatched junction bases: 7. CDR3 bases: TGTGCCAGCAGGCCCAGACAGGGAACCTACGAGCAGTACTTC. This gives the protein CASRPRQGTYEQYF.

This clonotype was counted ten times or more. CDR3 sequence (DNA): TGTGCCAGTAGTATAGGTCTCGGGTTCAGCTCCTACAATGAGCAGTTCTTC. This translates into CASSIGLGFSSYNEQFF. The rearrangement joins TRBV19 to TRBJ2-1; unclear D gene. Trimming left V 1 base short and J 0 bases short, with 13 bases between. Germline V gives CDR1 LNHDA, CDR2 SQIVND (reference sequence). The CDR3 runs to 17 residues.

There are many counts of this clonotype. This chain links TRBV7-9 with TRBJ2-3, with 10 bases fitting TRBD1. With V trimmed by 5 bases and J by 2 bases, 4 bases remained unmatched. The CDR3 loop spans 15 amino acids. In germline, CDR1 is SEHNR, CDR2 FQNEAQ (reference sequence). DNA for the CDR3: TGTGCCAGCAGCACGGGACAGGGGTTCACAGATACGCAGTATTTT. Amino acids: CASSTGQGFTDTQYF.

This clonotype turned up a few times. The V and J genes are TRBV25-1 and TRBJ2-1, with D hard to call. V was clipped by 3 bases and J by 6 bases, with 15 bases between them. There are 15 residues in the CDR3. Germline V lookup: CDR1 MGHDK, CDR2 SYGVNS. The CDR3 reads CASSDPARSPNEQFF. DNA for the CDR3: TGTGCCAGCAGTGATCCGGCCCGGTCCCCCAATGAGCAGTTCTTC.

The table lists this clonotype with a few counts. This sequence joins TRBV19 and TRBJ2-5; 7 bases map to TRBD2. Germline loops: CDR1 LNHDA, CDR2 SQIVND (reference sequence). The CDR3 runs 16 residues. The V segment lost 1 base and the J segment 5 bases; nucleotides outside the gene matches: 10. Written as DNA, the CDR3 is TGTGCCAGTAGTATAGTCTTCGCGGGAGTAGGTGAGACCCAGTACTTC. Translating gives CASSIVFAGVGETQYF.

This clonotype was picked up many times. The rearrangement joins TRBV4-1 to TRBJ1-4; TRBD1 matches at 12 bases. Germline assignment: CDR1 MGHRA and CDR2 YSYEKL. The junction had 2 bases not matched to a gene; V was cut back by 1 base and J by 8 bases. CDR3 length equals 15 residues. The CDR3 loop is CASSQGGTGGEKLFF. The DNA of the CDR3 is TGCGCCAGCAGCCAAGGCGGGACAGGGGGCGAAAAACTGTTTTTT.

This clonotype appeared a few times. The gene calls are TRBV12-3 or TRBV12-4 and TRBJ2-1; 12 bases are shared with TRBD2. This CDR3 is 16 amino acids long. Trimming cost V 2 bases and J 6 bases; bases outside gene matches: 5. Here the CDR3 reads CASSLKTSGRFNEQFF. In DNA form, the CDR3 reads TGTGCCAGCAGTTTAAAGACTAGCGGGAGATTCAATGAGCAGTTCTTC.

In its sample, this clonotype was seen many times. The chain carries TRBV12-3 or TRBV12-4 and TRBJ2-3, with D hard to call. V was trimmed by 6 bases and J by 0 bases, leaving 13 bases between them. The CDR3 totals 15 residues. DNA of the CDR3: TGTGCCAGCAGCTTCTTTCAGGCTAGCACAGATACGCAGTATTTT. It codes for CASSFFQASTDTQYF.

The chain combines TRBV11-2 with TRBJ1-1; D unresolved. CDR1 is SGHAT and CDR2 is FQNNGV in the germline V gene. This CDR3 region has 14 residues. With 1 base removed from V and 5 bases from J, the gap between germline ends came to 11 bases. The CDR3 loop reads CASSLVQAGTEAFF. The CDR3 DNA is TGTGCCAGCAGCTTAGTTCAGGCTGGGACTGAAGCTTTCTTT.

This clonotype appeared many times. V is TRBV7-2 and J is TRBJ2-7, with a possible D match to TRBD2 (5 bases). V lost 5 bases to trimming and J lost 0 bases, with 17 bases between them. Per the germline V gene, CDR1 is SGHTA and CDR2 is FQGNSA. The CDR3 loop spans 16 amino acids. The CDR3 is CASSDPGLLSSYEQYF. DNA of the CDR3: TGTGCCAGCAGCGATCCCGGACTCCTTAGCTCCTACGAGCAGTACTTC.

This clonotype was counted many times. This rearrangement joins TRBV3-1 to TRBJ2-7; tentatively, D is TRBD1 (6 bases). CDR3 length: 12 residues. The germline V gene has CDR1 LGHDT and CDR2 YNNKEL (reference sequence). The V gene lost 4 bases and the J gene lost 6 bases, with 10 bases spanning the gap. The CDR3 reads CASSRDRIEQYF. CDR3 nucleotides: TGTGCCAGCAGCCGAGACAGGATCGAGCAGTACTTC.

This clonotype has just a few counts. The chain combines TRBV5-4 with TRBJ2-7, with TRBD2 as a possible D gene (6 bases). The ends were cut back, 0 bases at V and 4 bases at J, with 17 bases in the middle. The germline V gene has CDR1 SGHNT and CDR2 YYREEE (reference sequence). CDR3 length: 16 residues. CDR3 amino acids: CASSLEAQGGGYEQYF. In nucleotides, the CDR3 is TGTGCCAGCAGCTTGGAGGCGCAGGGTGGGGGGTACGAGCAGTACTTC.

This clonotype was picked up many times. The gene calls are TRBV28 and TRBJ2-1; D might be TRBD1 or TRBD2, each matching 5 bases. The CDR3 is 13 residues long. Germline loops: CDR1 MDHEN, CDR2 SYDVKM. Deletions cut 10 bases from V and 5 bases from J, with 15 bases between. CDR3 loop: CATSGPVDNEQFF. As DNA, the CDR3 is TGTGCCACCTCGGGGCCAGTGGACAATGAGCAGTTCTTC.

This clonotype was observed at least ten times. The chain carries TRBV5-1 and TRBJ2-7; the match to TRBD2 covers 13 bases. J was trimmed by 3 bases and V by 3 bases; bases with no gene match: 3. CDR3 length: 15 amino acids. Germline values: CDR1 SGHRS, CDR2 YFSETQ. CDR3 nucleotide sequence: TGCGCCAGCAGCTGGACTAGCGGGAGAGACTACGAGCAGTACTTC. Protein sequence: CASSWTSGRDYEQYF.

The chain is built from TRBV20-1 and TRBJ2-1, with 7 bases fitting TRBD1. Germline CDR1 DFQATT, CDR2 SNEGSKA (reference sequence). The CDR3 is 16 residues long. V lost 7 bases and J lost 8; bases outside the gene matches: 20. The DNA of the CDR3 is TGCAGTGTCGCGGTTCACGGGACAGCTATGGGCGATGAGCAGTTCTTC. Amino acids: CSVAVHGTAMGDEQFF.

This clonotype was recorded a few times. This chain joins TRBV7-3 and TRBJ2-1; 7 bases map to TRBD2. Germline V gives CDR1 SGHTA, CDR2 FQGTGA. This CDR3 has 15 amino acids. Trimming took 2 bases from V and 4 from J; bases not matched to a gene: 5. CDR3 sequence: CASSLLAGDYNEQFF. The CDR3 nucleotides are TGTGCCAGCAGCTTATTAGCGGGCGATTACAATGAGCAGTTCTTC.

This clonotype occurred a few times. This chain uses TRBV20-1 with TRBJ2-5; 10 positions agree with TRBD1. V was clipped by 7 bases and J by 2 bases; unmatched bases: 7. The V gene's germline CDR1 is DFQATT and CDR2 SNEGSKA (reference sequence). This CDR3 has 14 residues. The CDR3 protein is CSGRQGASQETQYF. The CDR3 nucleotides are TGCAGTGGGAGACAGGGGGCCTCTCAAGAGACCCAGTACTTC.

In its sample, this clonotype was seen many times. J is TRBJ1-4 and V is TRBV3-1, with D unresolved. Trimming removed 2 bases at V and 6 bases at J, with 4 bases between. Germline CDR1 and CDR2: LGHDT and YNNKEL (reference sequence). This CDR3 contains 12 residues. CDR3 region: CASSQSDEKLFF. The CDR3 DNA reads TGTGCCAGCAGCCAATCGGATGAAAAACTGTTTTTT.

This clonotype was picked up a small number of times. V gene TRBV7-6 combines with J gene TRBJ2-1; D gene uncertain. CDR3 length equals 12 residues. CDR1 and CDR2 (germline): SGHVS, FNYEAQ. V lost 5 bases to trimming and J lost 9 bases, with 11 bases between them. CDR3 DNA: TGTGCCAGCAGCCCCACCGGTGGTGAGCAGTTCTTC. It encodes CASSPTGGEQFF. The full variable domain, completed using reference TRBV7-6 and TRBJ2-1, is GAGVSQSPRYKVTKRGQDVALRCDPISGHVSLYWYRQALGQGPEFLTYFNYEAQQDKSGLPNDRFSAERPEGSISTLTIQRTEQRDSAMYRCASSPTGGEQFFGPGTRLTVL.

This clonotype was detected ten times or more. The genes are TRBV7-9 and TRBJ1-1; D not certain. Trimming removed 7 bases from V and 1 base from J, with 7 bases in between. Germline V lookup: CDR1 SEHNR, CDR2 FQNEAQ (reference sequence). The CDR3 has 12 residues. The CDR3 protein is CASKKPNTEAFF. CDR3 DNA: TGTGCCAGCAAAAAACCGAACACTGAAGCTTTCTTT. The variable domain in full, with the rest retrieved from reference TRBV7-9 and TRBJ1-1, is DTGVSQNPRHKITKRGQNVTFRCDPISEHNRLYWYRQTLGQGPEFLTYFQNEAQLEKSRLLSDRFSAERPKGSFSTLEIQRTEQGDSAMYLCASKKPNTEAFFGQGTRLTVV.

This clonotype was observed at least ten times. J is TRBJ1-2 and V is TRBV19; D gene ambiguous. Per the germline V gene, CDR1 is LNHDA and CDR2 is SQIVND (reference sequence). Between the trimmed V and J ends, which lost 3 bases and 6 bases, there was a span of 11 bases. The CDR3 consists of 13 residues. CDR3: CASSMRAIDGYTF. In DNA, the CDR3 is TGTGCCAGTAGTATGAGGGCGATTGATGGCTACACCTTC.